This entry features one T cell receptor beta chain sequence. The clone's antigen remains unknown. Per-base qualities were not stored, and no clone one base away is much larger. The sample is drawn from a study of CD8 T cells in ankylosing spondylitis (dated by TCRdb to about 2017). Some background on the complete study: The study profiled T cell receptor beta repertoires in healthy donors and ankylosing spondylitis patients to find disease-linked TCR variants. The full study cohort comprised approximately 23 ankylosing spondylitis patients and some 110 healthy donors. Peripheral blood samples were taken, and synovial fluid was additionally collected from ankylosing spondylitis patients.

Overall results and qualifications from the work: In peripheral blood, the disease-linked clones were found at relatively low frequencies and had a CD8+ phenotype. A TCR beta motif of eight highly homologous amino acid variants appeared characteristic of blood from ankylosing spondylitis patients. The disease-linked clones were reported as significantly enriched in matched synovial fluid samples from ankylosing spondylitis patients. Some motif variants had previously been reported in the synovial fluid and blood of reactive arthritis patients, which suggests shared mechanisms of disease initiation.

Sequencing was carried out with an Illumina HiSeq 2500. Quantitative 5'-RACE with molecular barcodes was the method used to prepare the TCR beta libraries. Turning to the authors' computational methods: A new computational method based on a probabilistic model of VDJ rearrangement was used to identify disease-linked TCR variants. TCRdb ran its own pipeline on the public reads, namely fastp trimming at Q25 and MiXCR clone calling, and kept in-frame beta chains. Each CDR3 protein gets just one entry, which takes the most common genes and DNA from the rows behind it. These V and J calls derive from TCRdb rather than the authors' analysis. This sample gives some 800,000 distinct CDR3 sequences in total; over 9.5% of them show up just once. Jointly, the top ten make up less than 0.65% of the sample. The sequence was obtained from a male donor with ankylosing spondylitis. Material for sequencing was blood, either unsorted or a sorted T cell fraction (not recorded which).

The CDR3 here reads CASSWDSGKTQYF. The base sequence is TGTGCCAGCAGCTGGGACAGTGGAAAGACCCAGTACTTC. The chain uses TRBV5-5 and TRBJ2-5, with 7 bases aligning to TRBD1. From V the trimming removes 3 bases and from J it removes 6 bases, while the gene matches leave 5 bases of the junction unaccounted for. From a lookup of the germline V gene (reference sequence), CDR1 and CDR2 are SGHKS and YYEKEE. The CDR3 goes from the cysteine to the phenylalanine over 13 residues. Just the 39-base CDR3 DNA is kept, in frame starting at base 1.